The 9 T cell receptor beta chains presented below share a single source sample, sequenced in a study of T cell repertoires in cytomegalovirus infection. TCRdb reprocessed the reads with MiXCR, giving one entry per CDR3 protein. In the table there are roughly 630,000 distinct CDR3 sequences, 20% to 25% of which are singletons. Sequencing was done on a sample of CD8+ T cells from PBMCs. The receptors come from a human donor in good health (CMV status not recorded). Some clones in this sample may be carry-over from other donors' samples.

The chain recombines TRBV6-1 with TRBJ2-1, with D uncertain. Germline V CDR1 and CDR2: MNHNS, SASEGT. CDR3 length equals 13 residues. Trimming took off 11 bases at V and 7 bases at J, with 18 bases between the two ends. CDR3 region: CAAWGTGVNEQFF. As DNA, the CDR3 is TGTGCCGCCTGGGGTACCGGAGTGAATGAGCAGTTCTTC.

This clonotype was seen a handful of times. The V call is TRBV7-9, the J call TRBJ1-1; 8 nucleotides match TRBD1. This CDR3 region has 14 residues. Looked up from germline, CDR1 is SEHNR and CDR2 is FQNEAQ (reference sequence). After removal of 2 bases from V and 4 bases from J, the junction contained 3 bases not matched to a gene. The CDR3 DNA reads TGTGCCAGCAGCTTAACTGGACAGGGCACTGAAGCTTTCTTT. Translation: CASSLTGQGTEAFF.

The gene calls are TRBV19 and TRBJ1-5; D is possibly TRBD1 (5 bases). V was clipped by 1 base and J by 5 bases, with 6 bases between them. The V gene's germline CDR1 is LNHDA and CDR2 SQIVND (reference sequence). The CDR3 totals 13 residues. CDR3 DNA sequence: TGTGCCAGTAGTATAGCAGGGCATCAGCCCCAGCATTTT. It codes for CASSIAGHQPQHF. Full variable domain (outside the CDR3, taken from reference TRBV19 and TRBJ1-5): DGGITQSPKYLFRKEGQNVTLSCEQNLNHDAMYWYRQDPGQGLRLIYYSQIVNDFQKGDIAEGYSVSREKKESFPLTVTSAQKNPTAFYLCASSIAGHQPQHFGDGTRLSIL.

This clonotype has more than one count but fewer than ten. As DNA, the CDR3 is TGTGCCAGCAGTCTCGGCTGGACATCCCGCCAAGAGACCCAGTACTTC. This encodes CASSLGWTSRQETQYF. The genes are TRBV2 and TRBJ2-5; maybe TRBD1 (5 bases). V shed 5 bases and J shed 1 base, with 17 bases lying between them. The CDR3 is made up of 16 amino acids. Germline V gene sequence: CDR1 SNHLY, CDR2 FYNNEI.

The genes are TRBV28 and TRBJ2-2; TRBD1 agrees at 10 bases. The trim removed 5 bases at V and 0 bases at J, leaving 9 bases unmatched. CDR3 length: 18 amino acids. Per the germline V gene, CDR1 is MDHEN and CDR2 is SYDVKM. CDR3 region: CASSAMDRGASNTGELFF. CDR3 sequence (DNA): TGTGCCAGCAGTGCGATGGACAGGGGGGCGTCGAACACCGGGGAGCTGTTTTTT.

This clonotype has more than one count but fewer than ten. V and J are TRBV20-1 and TRBJ1-5; D is possibly TRBD1 (5 bases). Per the germline V gene, CDR1 is DFQATT and CDR2 is SNEGSKA (reference sequence). The length of the CDR3 is 15 residues. Trimming left V 4 bases short and J 0 bases short, with 13 bases between. The CDR3 nucleotides read TGCAGTGCTACCCTCCAGGGACTTAGCAATCAGCCCCAGCATTTT. Translated: CSATLQGLSNQPQHF.

There are a few counts of this clonotype. This rearrangement joins TRBV28 to TRBJ2-5, with 9 bases that match TRBD2. V dropped 2 bases and J dropped 3; count of bases not matched to a gene: 4. CDR3 length equals 15 residues. Germline CDR1 reads MDHEN; CDR2 reads SYDVKM. The CDR3 DNA reads TGTGCCAGCAGTTTAGGTTCTAGCGGGGAAGAGACCCAGTACTTC. Encoded protein: CASSLGSSGEETQYF. Supplemented by reference TRBV28 and TRBJ2-5, the full variable domain reads DVKVTQSSRYLVKRTGEKVFLECVQDMDHENMFWYRQDPGLGLRLIYFSYDVKMKEKGDIPEGYSVSREKKERFSLILESASTNQTSMYLCASSLGSSGEETQYFGPGTRLLVL.

The chain uses TRBV19 and TRBJ1-1, with D uncertain. This CDR3 has 15 amino acids. Trimming took 5 bases from V and 3 from J, leaving 16 bases between them. Germline loops: CDR1 LNHDA, CDR2 SQIVND (reference sequence). DNA for the CDR3: TGTGCCAGTAGTCCCGAAGCCCGAGGGTACACTGAAGCTTTCTTT. Translated: CASSPEARGYTEAFF.

The chain uses TRBV7-6 and TRBJ2-3; 7 bases are shared with TRBD2. CDR1 SGHVS and CDR2 FNYEAQ come from the germline V gene. CDR3 length: 17 residues. With V trimmed by 5 bases and J by 0 bases, 11 bases remained unmatched. The CDR3 spells CASSAILAEGSTDTQYF. The CDR3, as DNA: TGTGCCAGCAGCGCAATTCTAGCGGAGGGGAGCACAGATACGCAGTATTTT.